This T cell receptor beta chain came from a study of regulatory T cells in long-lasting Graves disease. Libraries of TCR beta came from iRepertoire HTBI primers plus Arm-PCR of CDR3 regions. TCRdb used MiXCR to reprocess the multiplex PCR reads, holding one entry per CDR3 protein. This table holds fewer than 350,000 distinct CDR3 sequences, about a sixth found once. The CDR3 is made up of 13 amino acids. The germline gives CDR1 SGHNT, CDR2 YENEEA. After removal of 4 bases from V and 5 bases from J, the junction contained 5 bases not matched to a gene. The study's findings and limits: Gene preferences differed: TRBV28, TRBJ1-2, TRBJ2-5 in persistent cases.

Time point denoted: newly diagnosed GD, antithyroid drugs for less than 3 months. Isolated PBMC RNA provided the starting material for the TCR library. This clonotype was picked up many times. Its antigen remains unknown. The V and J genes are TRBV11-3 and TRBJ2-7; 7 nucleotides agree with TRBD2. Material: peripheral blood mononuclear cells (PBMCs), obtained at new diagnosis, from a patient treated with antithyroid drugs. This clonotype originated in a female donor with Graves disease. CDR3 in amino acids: CASSSAGDDEQYF. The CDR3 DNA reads TGTGCCAGCAGCTCGGCGGGAGATGACGAGCAGTACTTC.